This T cell receptor beta chain was captured in a study of PD-L1 blockade in urothelial cancer. Notes on the study in general: Enhanced expansion of tumor-associated blood clones at 3 weeks characterized durable-benefit patients.

Concerning this clone: Its antigen is still unknown.

The CDR3 has 16 amino acids. The germline V gene encodes CDR1 SGHTA and CDR2 FQGNSA. The trim removed 5 bases at V and 0 bases at J, leaving 4 bases unmatched. Clones were read by immunoSEQ multiplex PCR, and TCRdb kept only the in-frame ones, dropping some. The sample carries around 33,000 clones, 82% recorded once. J is TRBJ2-2 and V is TRBV7-2; 9 positions agree with TRBD1. Material: PBMCs, obtained around atezolizumab (anti-PD-L1) treatment. This sequence originates from an older man with urothelial cancer. The CDR3 region has the DNA TGTGCCAGCAGCATACGACAGGGGGCGAACACCGGGGAGCTGTTTTTT. Amino acids: CASSIRQGANTGELFF.